The sequence of this T cell receptor beta chain was determined in a study of cytomegalovirus exposure and HLA in healthy donors. Study context: Membership in the Caucasian-associated ancestry cluster was found for around 81% of a few hundred genotyped donors. Findings and caveats of the study: Diagnosis of cytomegalovirus status made by the classifier reportedly showed high specificity and sensitivity. Most of the TCR beta V segments (in an earlier analysis) were productive either about 87% or about 30% of the time.

To note about this clone: Its specificity is unknown.

13 Jbeta primers and 60 Vbeta primers were used for the PCR. Sequencing was performed with immunoSEQ multiplex PCR; in TCRdb, only in-frame clones are kept and a portion is missing. The data show some 130,000 clones, roughly 85% seen once. The V and J ends lost 1 base and 0 bases, in that order; junction bases with no gene match: 5. Germline V gene lookup returns CDR1 LNHDA and CDR2 SQIVND (reference sequence). The CDR3 contains 16 residues. Sequencing input: PBMCs. This clonotype was sampled from a middle-aged man in good health and CMV-seropositive. The chain carries TRBV19 and TRBJ1-1, with 7 nucleotides matching TRBD1. CDR3 amino acids: CASSIVGQAMNTEAFF. The CDR3 DNA reads TGTGCCAGTAGTATAGTCGGACAGGCGATGAACACTGAAGCTTTCTTT.